Listed below are T cell receptor beta chains from one sample, sequenced in a study of post-analysis software for immune sequencing data. Using its own MiXCR run on the PCR reads, TCRdb lists one record per CDR3 protein. The sample records hundreds of thousands of distinct CDR3 sequences, roughly three fifths being singletons. What was sequenced was blood. These receptors were taken from a girl aged 2-15 years with multiple sclerosis. Both conserved end residues are part of each CDR3. A D gene is named only where the DNA matches it firmly. The listing skips clone size in some rows; elsewhere it reads once, few, many or a size class.

v_gene: TRBV12-3/TRBV12-4
j_gene: TRBJ2-3
d_gene: -
abundance: -
CDR3aa: CASSLDGQVLLFSTDTQYF
CDR3nt: TGTGCCAGCAGTTTAGACGGTCAGGTCCTGTTGTTTAGCACAGATACGCAGTATTTT

v_gene: TRBV5-1
j_gene: TRBJ1-4
d_gene: -
abundance: once
CDR3aa: CARDDSLAREKLFF
CDR3nt: TGCGCCAGAGACGACAGCCTCGCACGTGAAAAACTGTTTTTT

v_gene: TRBV2
j_gene: TRBJ2-3
d_gene: -
abundance: -
CDR3aa: CASGGEDTQYF
CDR3nt: TGTGCCAGCGGTGGGGAGGATACGCAGTATTTT

v_gene: TRBV7-9
j_gene: TRBJ1-1
d_gene: -
abundance: -
CDR3aa: CASSPVGGGTEAFF
CDR3nt: TGTGCCAGCAGCCCCGTAGGTGGGGGCACTGAAGCTTTCTTT

v_gene: TRBV28
j_gene: TRBJ1-4
d_gene: TRBD1
abundance: -
CDR3aa: CASSGTGAGEKLFF
CDR3nt: TGTGCCAGCAGCGGGACAGGGGCAGGAGAAAAACTGTTTTTT

v_gene: TRBV12-3/TRBV12-4
j_gene: TRBJ2-7
d_gene: -
abundance: -
CDR3aa: CASSLQFSEQYF
CDR3nt: TGTGCCAGCAGTTTACAGTTTAGCGAGCAGTACTTC

v_gene: TRBV27
j_gene: TRBJ2-1
d_gene: -
abundance: -
CDR3aa: CASSLLVPSTPNEQFF
CDR3nt: TGTGCCAGCAGTTTATTGGTCCCCTCGACACCCAATGAGCAGTTCTTC

v_gene: TRBV4-2
j_gene: TRBJ2-3
d_gene: -
abundance: -
CDR3aa: CASSQLKTWGGVTDTQYF
CDR3nt: TGTGCCAGCAGCCAGTTAAAAACGTGGGGCGGGGTCACAGATACGCAGTATTTT

v_gene: TRBV9
j_gene: TRBJ2-7
d_gene: TRBD2
abundance: -
CDR3aa: CASSVSGTSGYEQYF
CDR3nt: TGTGCCAGCAGCGTATCGGGCACTAGCGGCTACGAGCAGTACTTC

v_gene: TRBV3-1
j_gene: TRBJ2-3
d_gene: -
abundance: few
CDR3aa: CASSQISDRDTQYF
CDR3nt: TGTGCCAGCAGCCAAATTAGCGACAGAGATACGCAGTATTTT

v_gene: TRBV7-2
j_gene: TRBJ2-3
d_gene: -
abundance: -
CDR3aa: CASSSSYGTRTDTQYF
CDR3nt: TGTGCCAGCAGCTCCTCTTACGGGACCCGGACAGATACGCAGTATTTT

v_gene: TRBV6-4
j_gene: TRBJ2-1
d_gene: TRBD2
abundance: -
CDR3aa: CASSAGGYNEQFF
CDR3nt: TGTGCCAGCAGTGCGGGGGGCTACAATGAGCAGTTCTTC

v_gene: TRBV7-2
j_gene: TRBJ1-2
d_gene: -
abundance: few
CDR3aa: CASSLGVGGIHYGYTF
CDR3nt: TGTGCCAGCAGCTTAGGGGTGGGGGGTATCCACTATGGCTACACCTTC

v_gene: TRBV25-1
j_gene: TRBJ1-1
d_gene: -
abundance: -
CDR3aa: CASRGDGPGTEAFF
CDR3nt: TGTGCCAGCAGGGGCGATGGTCCCGGCACTGAAGCTTTCTTT

v_gene: TRBV4-1
j_gene: TRBJ2-7
d_gene: TRBD2
abundance: -
CDR3aa: CASSPLAGEYEQYF
CDR3nt: TGCGCCAGCAGCCCTCTAGCGGGAGAGTACGAGCAGTACTTC

v_gene: TRBV6-1
j_gene: TRBJ2-7
d_gene: TRBD1
abundance: -
CDR3aa: CASSDPGQGIHEQYF
CDR3nt: TGTGCCAGCAGTGACCCGGGACAGGGGATACACGAGCAGTACTTC

v_gene: TRBV24-1
j_gene: TRBJ1-2
d_gene: TRBD1
abundance: -
CDR3aa: CATSDDRDGYTF
CDR3nt: TGTGCCACCAGTGATGACAGGGATGGCTACACCTTC

v_gene: TRBV7-9
j_gene: TRBJ1-4
d_gene: -
abundance: -
CDR3aa: CASSLQRSTNEKLFF
CDR3nt: TGTGCCAGCAGCCTTCAGCGGTCAACTAATGAAAAACTGTTTTTT

v_gene: TRBV2
j_gene: TRBJ2-1
d_gene: TRBD1
abundance: few
CDR3aa: CASSADRAGYNEQFF
CDR3nt: TGTGCCAGCAGCGCGGACAGGGCTGGCTACAATGAGCAGTTCTTC

v_gene: TRBV29-1
j_gene: TRBJ2-1
d_gene: -
abundance: few
CDR3aa: CSVEMDEQFF
CDR3nt: TGCAGCGTTGAGATGGATGAGCAGTTCTTC

v_gene: TRBV7-2
j_gene: TRBJ2-3
d_gene: -
abundance: -
CDR3aa: CASSLRQGGSTDTQYF
CDR3nt: TGTGCCAGCAGCTTAAGGCAGGGGGGGAGCACAGATACGCAGTATTTT

v_gene: TRBV12-3/TRBV12-4
j_gene: TRBJ2-7
d_gene: -
abundance: -
CDR3aa: CASIPERGAYEQYF
CDR3nt: TGTGCCAGCATCCCGGAGAGGGGCGCCTACGAGCAGTACTTC

v_gene: TRBV15
j_gene: TRBJ1-1
d_gene: -
abundance: -
CDR3aa: CATSRDRLNTEAFF
CDR3nt: TGTGCCACCAGCAGAGATAGGCTGAACACTGAAGCTTTCTTT

v_gene: TRBV12-3/TRBV12-4
j_gene: TRBJ1-1
d_gene: -
abundance: -
CDR3aa: CASSLGGGEAFF
CDR3nt: TGTGCCAGCAGCTTAGGAGGGGGTGAAGCTTTCTTT

v_gene: TRBV4-3
j_gene: TRBJ1-3
d_gene: -
abundance: few
CDR3aa: CASKRDLSSGNTIYF
CDR3nt: TGCGCCAGCAAGAGGGATCTAAGCTCTGGAAACACCATATATTTT

v_gene: TRBV20-1
j_gene: TRBJ2-5
d_gene: TRBD2
abundance: once
CDR3aa: CSAAPLAGVMETQYF
CDR3nt: TGCAGTGCTGCCCCCCTAGCGGGGGTCATGGAGACCCAGTACTTC

v_gene: TRBV3-1
j_gene: TRBJ1-2
d_gene: -
abundance: -
CDR3aa: CASSQEESGYTF
CDR3nt: TGTGCCAGCAGCCAAGAGGAGAGTGGCTACACCTTC

v_gene: TRBV3-1
j_gene: TRBJ1-2
d_gene: -
abundance: few
CDR3aa: CASSQGASNYGYTF
CDR3nt: TGTGCCAGCAGCCAAGGGGCGTCTAACTATGGCTACACCTTC

v_gene: TRBV5-6
j_gene: TRBJ2-5
d_gene: -
abundance: -
CDR3aa: CASSLGRRRNLQETQYF
CDR3nt: TGTGCCAGCAGCTTGGGTAGGAGGAGAAATCTACAAGAGACCCAGTACTTC

v_gene: TRBV3-1
j_gene: TRBJ2-1
d_gene: -
abundance: few
CDR3aa: CASSQDTLAAGAYPNEQFF
CDR3nt: TGTGCCAGTAGCCAAGATACCCTTGCCGCAGGGGCCTACCCAAATGAGCAGTTCTTC

v_gene: TRBV10-2
j_gene: TRBJ1-1
d_gene: -
abundance: -
CDR3aa: CASRENDREAFF
CDR3nt: TGCGCCAGCAGAGAAAACGACAGGGAAGCTTTCTTT

v_gene: TRBV29-1
j_gene: TRBJ2-5
d_gene: TRBD2
abundance: -
CDR3aa: CSVVPPTGLAGAKETQYF
CDR3nt: TGCAGCGTTGTACCGCCTACAGGACTAGCGGGGGCAAAAGAGACCCAGTACTTC

v_gene: TRBV20-1
j_gene: TRBJ2-3
d_gene: TRBD2
abundance: -
CDR3aa: CSASRTSGADTQYF
CDR3nt: TGCAGTGCTTCAAGGACTAGCGGGGCAGATACGCAGTATTTT

v_gene: TRBV24-1
j_gene: TRBJ1-6
d_gene: TRBD1
abundance: -
CDR3aa: CATSDAGGSPLHF
CDR3nt: TGTGCCACCAGTGACGCAGGGGGATCACCCCTCCACTTT

v_gene: TRBV7-9
j_gene: TRBJ2-7
d_gene: -
abundance: -
CDR3aa: CASSLGWRQSSYEQYF
CDR3nt: TGTGCCAGCAGCTTAGGGTGGCGGCAGAGCTCCTACGAGCAGTACTTC

v_gene: TRBV5-6
j_gene: TRBJ1-2
d_gene: TRBD1
abundance: few
CDR3aa: CASSKTGDYGYTF
CDR3nt: TGTGCCAGCAGCAAAACAGGGGACTATGGCTACACCTTC

v_gene: TRBV12-3/TRBV12-4
j_gene: TRBJ2-5
d_gene: -
abundance: -
CDR3aa: CASSHNLNQETQYF
CDR3nt: TGTGCCAGCAGTCATAACTTGAATCAAGAGACCCAGTACTTC

v_gene: TRBV25-1
j_gene: TRBJ1-1
d_gene: -
abundance: -
CDR3aa: CASSDLRDEAFF
CDR3nt: TGTGCCAGCAGTGACCTCCGGGACGAAGCTTTCTTT

v_gene: TRBV3-1
j_gene: TRBJ2-4
d_gene: TRBD2
abundance: once
CDR3aa: CASSPTSGGAKNIQYF
CDR3nt: TGTGCCAGCAGCCCCACTAGCGGGGGGGCGAAAAACATTCAGTACTTC

v_gene: TRBV5-1
j_gene: TRBJ1-6
d_gene: -
abundance: -
CDR3aa: CASSTSANSPLHF
CDR3nt: TGCGCCAGCAGCACCTCAGCTAATTCACCCCTCCACTTT

v_gene: TRBV12-3/TRBV12-4
j_gene: TRBJ2-1
d_gene: -
abundance: -
CDR3aa: CASSPGAVQFF
CDR3nt: TGTGCCAGCAGTCCAGGGGCGGTGCAGTTCTTC